This TCR beta chain was found in a study of blood T cells in healthy people across ages. A second PCR of about 7 to 12 cycles used a sample-barcoded 5' primer and a J-beta primer mix. One entry per CDR3 protein, called by TCRdb with MiXCR from the 5' RACE reads. Among about 780,000 distinct CDR3 sequences listed, 35% to 50% were seen once. Comment on this clonotype: One base away lies a much larger clone, so this may be a sequencing read error.

The CDR3 runs 15 residues. Germline V gene data show CDR1 as LGHDT and CDR2 as YNNKEL (reference sequence). Every sample yielded at least 6.5 million isolated PBMCs. This chain connects TRBV3-1 to TRBJ2-1; 11 bases are shared with TRBD2. Material: blood. This TCR came from a man older than 75 in good health. CDR3 sequence: CTSSQLAGGGAEQFF. CDR3 nucleotides: TGTACCAGCAGCCAGCTAGCGGGAGGAGGGGCTGAGCAGTTCTTC.